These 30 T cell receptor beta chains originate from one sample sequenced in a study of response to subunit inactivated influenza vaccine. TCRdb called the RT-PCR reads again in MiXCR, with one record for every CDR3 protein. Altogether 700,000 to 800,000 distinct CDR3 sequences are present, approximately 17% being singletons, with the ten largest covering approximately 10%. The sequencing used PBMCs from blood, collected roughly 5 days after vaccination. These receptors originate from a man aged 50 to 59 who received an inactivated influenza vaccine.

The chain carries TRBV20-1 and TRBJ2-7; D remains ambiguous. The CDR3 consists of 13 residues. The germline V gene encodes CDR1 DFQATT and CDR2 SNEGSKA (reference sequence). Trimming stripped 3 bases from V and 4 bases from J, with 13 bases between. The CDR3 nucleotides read TGCAGTGCTAGGAAAACAAGCCAGTACGAGCAGTACTTC. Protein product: CSARKTSQYEQYF.

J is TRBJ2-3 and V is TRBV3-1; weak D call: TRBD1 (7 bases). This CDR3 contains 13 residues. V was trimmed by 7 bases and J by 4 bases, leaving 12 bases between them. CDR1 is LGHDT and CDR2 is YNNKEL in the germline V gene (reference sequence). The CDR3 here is CASNQGEADTQYF. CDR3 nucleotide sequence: TGTGCCAGCAACCAGGGGGAGGCAGATACGCAGTATTTT.

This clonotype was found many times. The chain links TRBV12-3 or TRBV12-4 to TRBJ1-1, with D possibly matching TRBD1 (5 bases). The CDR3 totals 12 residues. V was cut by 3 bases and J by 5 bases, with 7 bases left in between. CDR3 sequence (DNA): TGTGCCAGCAGTTTGGGGACTACTGAAGCTTTCTTT. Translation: CASSLGTTEAFF.

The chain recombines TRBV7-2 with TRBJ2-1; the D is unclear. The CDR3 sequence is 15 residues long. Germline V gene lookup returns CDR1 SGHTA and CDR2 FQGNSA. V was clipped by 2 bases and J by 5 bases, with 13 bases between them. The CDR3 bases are TGTGCCAGCAGCTTATTCCGGGCCCCGAACAATGAGCAGTTCTTC. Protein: CASSLFRAPNNEQFF. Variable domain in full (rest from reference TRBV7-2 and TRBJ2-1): GAGVSQSPSNKVTEKGKDVELRCDPISGHTALYWYRQSLGQGLEFLIYFQGNSAPDKSGLPSDRFSAERTGGSVSTLTIQRTQQEDSAVYLCASSLFRAPNNEQFFGPGTRLTVL.

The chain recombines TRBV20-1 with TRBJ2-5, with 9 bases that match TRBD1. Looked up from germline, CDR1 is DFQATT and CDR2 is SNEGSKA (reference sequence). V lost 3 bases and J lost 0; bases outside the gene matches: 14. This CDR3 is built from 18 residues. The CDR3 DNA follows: TGCAGTGCTAGCAGACCGGGACAGGGCCCCACGTACCAAGAGACCCAGTACTTC. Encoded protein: CSASRPGQGPTYQETQYF.

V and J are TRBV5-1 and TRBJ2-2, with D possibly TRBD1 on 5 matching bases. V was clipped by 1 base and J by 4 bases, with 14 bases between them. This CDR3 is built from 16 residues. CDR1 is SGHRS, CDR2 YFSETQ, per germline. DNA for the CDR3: TGCGCCAGCAGCTTGCGAACAGGAAAGGGCACCGGGGAGCTGTTTTTT. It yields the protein CASSLRTGKGTGELFF.

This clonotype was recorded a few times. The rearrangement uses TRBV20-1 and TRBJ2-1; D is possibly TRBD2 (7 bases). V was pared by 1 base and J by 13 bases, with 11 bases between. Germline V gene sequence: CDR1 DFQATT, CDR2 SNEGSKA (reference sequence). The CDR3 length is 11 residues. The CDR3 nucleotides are TGCAGTGCTAGAGGTGGGGGGGCCCAGTTCTTC. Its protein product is CSARGGGAQFF.

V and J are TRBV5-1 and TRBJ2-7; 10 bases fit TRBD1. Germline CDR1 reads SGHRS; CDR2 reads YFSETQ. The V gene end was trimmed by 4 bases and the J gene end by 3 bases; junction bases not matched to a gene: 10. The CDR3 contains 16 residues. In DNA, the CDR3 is TGCGCCAGCAGCCTAGGAGTGGGGACAGGGGTCTACGAGCAGTACTTC. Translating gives CASSLGVGTGVYEQYF.

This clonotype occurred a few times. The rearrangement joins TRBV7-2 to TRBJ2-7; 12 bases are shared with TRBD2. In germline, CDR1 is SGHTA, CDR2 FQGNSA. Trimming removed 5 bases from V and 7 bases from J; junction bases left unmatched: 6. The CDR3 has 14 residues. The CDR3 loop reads CASSLTSGGSEQYF. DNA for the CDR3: TGTGCCAGCAGCCTAACTAGCGGGGGGTCTGAGCAGTACTTC.

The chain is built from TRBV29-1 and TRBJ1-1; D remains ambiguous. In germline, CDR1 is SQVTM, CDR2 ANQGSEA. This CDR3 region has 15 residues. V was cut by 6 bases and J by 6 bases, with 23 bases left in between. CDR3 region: CSVLPSGPRVAEAFF. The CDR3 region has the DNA TGCAGCGTACTCCCTTCCGGGCCCCGGGTGGCTGAAGCTTTCTTT.

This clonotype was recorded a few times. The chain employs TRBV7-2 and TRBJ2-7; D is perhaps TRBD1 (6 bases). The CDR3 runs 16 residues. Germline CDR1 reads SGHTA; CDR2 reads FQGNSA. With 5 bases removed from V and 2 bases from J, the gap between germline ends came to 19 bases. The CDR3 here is CASSRSGTPPPYEQYF. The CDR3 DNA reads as TGTGCCAGCAGCAGATCGGGGACACCCCCTCCCTACGAGCAGTACTTC.

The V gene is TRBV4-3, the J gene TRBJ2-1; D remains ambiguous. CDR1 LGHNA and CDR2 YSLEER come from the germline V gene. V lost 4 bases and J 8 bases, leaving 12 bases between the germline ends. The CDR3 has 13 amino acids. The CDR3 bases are TGCGCCAGCAGCCGCAGAAAGAAGGATGAGCAGTTCTTC. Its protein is CASSRRKKDEQFF.

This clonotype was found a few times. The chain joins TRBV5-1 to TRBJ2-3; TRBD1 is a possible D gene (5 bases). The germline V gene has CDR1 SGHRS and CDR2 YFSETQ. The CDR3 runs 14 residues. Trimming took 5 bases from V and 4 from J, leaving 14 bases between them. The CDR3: CASRTSGFADTQYF. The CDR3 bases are TGCGCCAGCAGGACGTCAGGGTTCGCAGATACGCAGTATTTT.

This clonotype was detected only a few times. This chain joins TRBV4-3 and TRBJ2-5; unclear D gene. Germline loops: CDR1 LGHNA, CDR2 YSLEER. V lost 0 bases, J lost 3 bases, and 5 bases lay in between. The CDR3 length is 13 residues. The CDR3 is CASSQDPEETQYF. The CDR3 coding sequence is TGCGCCAGCAGCCAAGATCCAGAAGAGACCCAGTACTTC.

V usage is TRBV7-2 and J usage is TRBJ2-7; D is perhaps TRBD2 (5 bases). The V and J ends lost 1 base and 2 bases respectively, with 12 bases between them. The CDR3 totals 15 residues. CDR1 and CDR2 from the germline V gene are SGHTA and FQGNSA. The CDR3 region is CASSLGLARAYEQYF. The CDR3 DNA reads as TGTGCCAGCAGCTTAGGGTTAGCGAGGGCCTACGAGCAGTACTTC.

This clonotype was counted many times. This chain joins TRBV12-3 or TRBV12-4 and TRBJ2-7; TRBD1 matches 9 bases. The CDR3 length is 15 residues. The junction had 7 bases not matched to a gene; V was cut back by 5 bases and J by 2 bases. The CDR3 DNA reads TGTGCCAGCAGTCCAGGCGGGACAGGGCCCTACGAGCAGTACTTC. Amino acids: CASSPGGTGPYEQYF.

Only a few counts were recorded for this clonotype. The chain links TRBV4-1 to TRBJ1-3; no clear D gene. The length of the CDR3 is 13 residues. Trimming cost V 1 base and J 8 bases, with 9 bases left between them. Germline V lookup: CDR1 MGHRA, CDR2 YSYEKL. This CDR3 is CASSQVVEDTIYF. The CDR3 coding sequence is TGCGCCAGCAGCCAAGTGGTTGAGGACACCATATATTTT.

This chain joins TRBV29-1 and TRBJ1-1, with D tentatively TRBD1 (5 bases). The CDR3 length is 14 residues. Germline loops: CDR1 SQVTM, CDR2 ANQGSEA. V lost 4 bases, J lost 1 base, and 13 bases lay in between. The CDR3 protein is CSVAGRGRNTEAFF. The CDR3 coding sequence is TGCAGCGTTGCAGGGCGGGGTAGGAACACTGAAGCTTTCTTT.

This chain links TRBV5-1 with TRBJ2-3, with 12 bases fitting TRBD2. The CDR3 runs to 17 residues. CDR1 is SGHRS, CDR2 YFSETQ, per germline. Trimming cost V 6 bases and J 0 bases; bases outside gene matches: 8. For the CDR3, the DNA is TGCGCCAGCAAACTAGCGGGAGGCCTCACTAGCACAGATACGCAGTATTTT. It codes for CASKLAGGLTSTDTQYF.

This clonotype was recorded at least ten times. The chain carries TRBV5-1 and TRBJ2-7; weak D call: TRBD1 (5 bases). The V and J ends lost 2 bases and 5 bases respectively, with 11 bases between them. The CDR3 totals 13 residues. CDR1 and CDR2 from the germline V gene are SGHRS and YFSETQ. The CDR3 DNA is TGCGCCAGCAGCTTCCAGGGTTTGGACGAGCAGTACTTC. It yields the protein CASSFQGLDEQYF. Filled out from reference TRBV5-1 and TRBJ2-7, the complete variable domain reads KAGVTQTPRYLIKTRGQQVTLSCSPISGHRSVSWYQQTPGQGLQFLFEYFSETQRNKGNFPGRFSGRQFSNSRSEMNVSTLELGDSALYLCASSFQGLDEQYFGPGTRLTVT.

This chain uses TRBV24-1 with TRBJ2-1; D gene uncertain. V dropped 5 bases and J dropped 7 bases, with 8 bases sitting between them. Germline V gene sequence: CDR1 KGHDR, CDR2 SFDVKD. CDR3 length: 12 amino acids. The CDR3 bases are TGTGCCACCAGTGCTATAGGAAATGAGCAGTTCTTC. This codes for CATSAIGNEQFF.

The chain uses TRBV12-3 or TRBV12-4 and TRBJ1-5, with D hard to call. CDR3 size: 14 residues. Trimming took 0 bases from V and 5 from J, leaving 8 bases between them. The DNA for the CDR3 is TGTGCCAGCAGTTTAGCGGGAGTGGATCAGCCCCAGCATTTT. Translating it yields CASSLAGVDQPQHF.

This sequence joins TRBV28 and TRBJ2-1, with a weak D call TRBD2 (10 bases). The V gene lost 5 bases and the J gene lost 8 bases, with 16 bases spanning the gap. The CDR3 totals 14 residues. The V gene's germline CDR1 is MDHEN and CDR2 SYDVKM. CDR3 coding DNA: TGTGCCAGCAGTAGCGGGAGGGACAGGGATGAGCAGTTCTTC. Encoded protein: CASSSGRDRDEQFF.

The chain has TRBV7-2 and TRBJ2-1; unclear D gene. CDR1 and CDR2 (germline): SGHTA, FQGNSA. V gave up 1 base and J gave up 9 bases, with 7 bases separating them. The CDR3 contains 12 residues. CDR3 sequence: CASSLDTLEQFF. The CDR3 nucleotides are TGTGCCAGCAGCTTAGATACCCTTGAGCAGTTCTTC.

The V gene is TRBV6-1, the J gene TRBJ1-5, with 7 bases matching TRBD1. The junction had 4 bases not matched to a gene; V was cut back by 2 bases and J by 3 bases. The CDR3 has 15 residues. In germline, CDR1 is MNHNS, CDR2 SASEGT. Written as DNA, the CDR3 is TGTGCCAGCAGTGAAAGCCAGGGGGTCAATCAGCCCCAGCATTTT. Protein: CASSESQGVNQPQHF.

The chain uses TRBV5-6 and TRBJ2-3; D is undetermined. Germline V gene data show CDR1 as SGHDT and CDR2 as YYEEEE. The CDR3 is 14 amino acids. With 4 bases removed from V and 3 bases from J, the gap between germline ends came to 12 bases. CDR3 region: CASSRWTSTDTQYF. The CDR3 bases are TGTGCCAGCAGCAGATGGACGAGTACAGATACGCAGTATTTT.

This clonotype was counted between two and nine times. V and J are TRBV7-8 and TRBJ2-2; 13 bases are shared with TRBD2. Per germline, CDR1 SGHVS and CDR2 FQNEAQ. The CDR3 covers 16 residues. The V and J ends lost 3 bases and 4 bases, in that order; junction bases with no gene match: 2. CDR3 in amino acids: CASSLGTSGVTGELFF. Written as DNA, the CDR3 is TGTGCCAGCAGCTTGGGGACTAGCGGGGTCACCGGGGAGCTGTTTTTT.

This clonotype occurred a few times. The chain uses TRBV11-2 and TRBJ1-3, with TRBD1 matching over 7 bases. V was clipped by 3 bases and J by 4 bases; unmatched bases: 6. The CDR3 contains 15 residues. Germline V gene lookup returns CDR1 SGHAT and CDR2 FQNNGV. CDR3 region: CASSLSGQLGNTIYF. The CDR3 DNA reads TGTGCCAGCAGCTTGTCGGGACAGTTGGGAAACACCATATATTTT.

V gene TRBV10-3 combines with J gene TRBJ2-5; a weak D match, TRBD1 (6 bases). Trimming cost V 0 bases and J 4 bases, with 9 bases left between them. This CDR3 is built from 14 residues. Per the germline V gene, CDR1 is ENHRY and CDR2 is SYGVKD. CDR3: CAISESDRGETQYF. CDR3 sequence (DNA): TGTGCCATCAGTGAGTCGGACAGAGGAGAGACCCAGTACTTC.

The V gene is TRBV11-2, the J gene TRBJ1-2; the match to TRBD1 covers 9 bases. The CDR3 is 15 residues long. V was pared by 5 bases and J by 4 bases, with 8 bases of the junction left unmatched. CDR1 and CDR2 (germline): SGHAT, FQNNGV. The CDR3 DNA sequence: TGTGCCAGCAGCCCCCCACAGGGGGCAGCCTATGGCTACACCTTC. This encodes CASSPPQGAAYGYTF.